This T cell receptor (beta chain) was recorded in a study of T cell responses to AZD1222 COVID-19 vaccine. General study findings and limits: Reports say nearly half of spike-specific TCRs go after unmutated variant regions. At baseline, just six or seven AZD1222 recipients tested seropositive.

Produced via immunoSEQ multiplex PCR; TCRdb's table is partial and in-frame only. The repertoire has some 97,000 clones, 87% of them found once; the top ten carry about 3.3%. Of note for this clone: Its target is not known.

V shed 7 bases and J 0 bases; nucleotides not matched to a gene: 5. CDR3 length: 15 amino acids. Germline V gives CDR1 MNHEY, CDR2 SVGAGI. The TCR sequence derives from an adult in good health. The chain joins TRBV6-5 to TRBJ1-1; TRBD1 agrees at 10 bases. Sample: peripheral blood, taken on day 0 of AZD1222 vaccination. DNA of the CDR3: TGTGCCAGCAAATGGGACAGGGGAATGAACACTGAAGCTTTCTTT. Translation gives CASKWDRGMNTEAFF.